A single sample gave rise to the 19 T cell receptor beta chains below, sequenced in a study of T-cell reconstitution after alpha-beta-depleted transplantation in children (dated by TCRdb to between 2015 and 2016). Library prep was done by PCR. Instrument on record: Illumina HiSeq 2500. To normalize quantification of the TCRbeta repertoire, the TCR libraries were built with molecular barcoding that relied on unique molecular identifiers. Using fastp at Q25 and MiXCR, TCRdb reprocessed the public reads and kept productive beta chains. Here each entry gathers all rows of one CDR3 protein and keeps the most common genes and DNA. The table for this sample lists hundreds of thousands of distinct CDR3 sequences; around 10% of them were counted only once. The ten largest clones capture less than 9% of the sample. Interpreted using the paper, the treatment or condition label stands for: allogeneic hematopoietic cell transplantation with graft depleted of TCRalphabeta T cells and CD19 B cells.

The material sequenced was PBMCs, taken before TCRalphabeta/CD19-depleted stem cell transplant. The receptors stem from a boy younger than two with acute myeloid leukemia, due to receive a stem cell transplant.

This clonotype was seen at least ten times. The rearrangement links TRBV12-3 or TRBV12-4 to TRBJ2-4, with D unclear. This CDR3 has 15 amino acids. Deletions cut 4 bases from V and 3 bases from J, with 13 bases between. In DNA form, the CDR3 reads TGTGCCAGCAGTTGGGCTCGGTTGAGCAAAAACATTCAGTACTTC. Amino acids: CASSWARLSKNIQYF.

This clonotype was counted a few times. The chain recombines TRBV12-3 or TRBV12-4 with TRBJ2-5; 8 bases agree with TRBD1. The CDR3 has 15 amino acids. The J segment lost 4 bases and the V segment lost 6 bases, leaving 10 bases of the junction unmatched. The CDR3 bases are TGTGCCAGCAGCGGCGGAGGGACAGGCGGAGAGACCCAGTACTTC. This sequence encodes CASSGGGTGGETQYF.

This clonotype was counted at least ten times. A read error is likely, as this CDR3 ends without the conserved phenylalanine or tryptophan. The chain links TRBV20-1 to TRBJ2-1; D ambiguous. The ends were cut back, 2 bases at V and 5 bases at J, with 25 bases in the middle. This CDR3 region has 18 residues. The germline V gene has CDR1 DFQATT and CDR2 SNEGSKA (reference sequence). In DNA, the CDR3 is TGCAGTGCTAGATCGGTTCAAAAGCTGGAGATCTGGGACAATGAGCAGTTCCTC. This sequence encodes CSARSVQKLEIWDNEQFL.

This clonotype was picked up many times. V is TRBV25-1 and J is TRBJ1-2; D is unclear. V was cut by 2 bases and J by 1 base, with 5 bases left in between. The CDR3 has 13 residues. The germline gives CDR1 MGHDK, CDR2 SYGVNS. The CDR3 DNA reads as TGTGCCAGCAGTGAAGAGGTTAACTATGGCTACACCTTC. It yields the protein CASSEEVNYGYTF.

This clonotype was observed a handful of times. The chain is built from TRBV12-5 and TRBJ2-7, with D perhaps matching TRBD2 (5 bases). The germline gives CDR1 LGHNT, CDR2 FRNRAP. CDR3 length equals 14 residues. The germline V and J ends were trimmed by 0 bases and 6 bases, with 12 bases remaining between them. The CDR3, as DNA: TGTGCTAGTGGTTTGGTATTAAGGGCGGGCGAGCAGTACTTC. This sequence encodes CASGLVLRAGEQYF.

There are a few counts of this clonotype. The chain combines TRBV9 with TRBJ1-1; 8 bases agree with TRBD1. The CDR3 totals 14 residues. CDR1 SGDLS and CDR2 YYNGEE come from the germline V gene. V shed 4 bases and J 6 bases; nucleotides not matched to a gene: 8. Here the CDR3 reads CASSQDRDLAEAFF. DNA for the CDR3: TGTGCCAGCAGCCAGGACAGGGATTTGGCTGAAGCTTTCTTT. Full variable domain (missing parts from reference TRBV9 and TRBJ1-1): DSGVTQTPKHLITATGQRVTLRCSPRSGDLSVYWYQQSLDQGLQFLIQYYNGEERAKGNILERFSAQQFPDLHSELNLSSLELGDSALYFCASSQDRDLAEAFFGQGTRLTVV.

This clonotype occurred many times. The chain links TRBV28 to TRBJ2-5; D might be TRBD1 or TRBD2, each matching 5 bases. Germline CDR1 reads MDHEN; CDR2 reads SYDVKM. Trimming removed 7 bases at V and 5 bases at J, with 26 bases between. The CDR3 consists of 17 residues. The CDR3: CASNTKGTRVDRETQYF. CDR3 nucleotide sequence: TGTGCCAGCAATACCAAAGGGACGAGGGTAGATCGCGAGACCCAGTACTTC.

Many counts were recorded for this clonotype. The chain is built from TRBV12-3 or TRBV12-4 and TRBJ1-6, with 10 bases that match TRBD1. Unmatched junction bases numbered 2, after V lost 6 bases and J lost 6 bases. The CDR3 has 14 amino acids. CDR3 DNA sequence: TGTGCCAGCAGGGGGGACAGGGGTAATTCACCCCTCCACTTT. It yields the protein CASRGDRGNSPLHF.

This clonotype was recorded at least ten times. This chain connects TRBV4-3 to TRBJ2-3; 15 bases are shared with TRBD2. V trimming: 1 base; J trimming: 3 bases; junction bases outside the gene matches: 5. The CDR3 is 18 amino acids. In germline, CDR1 is LGHNA, CDR2 YSLEER. The DNA of the CDR3 is TGCGCCAGCAGCCAAGTGGGACTAGCGGGAGGCTCGACAGATACGCAGTATTTT. Protein sequence: CASSQVGLAGGSTDTQYF.

This clonotype was detected only a few times. The chain uses TRBV14 and TRBJ2-1; 14 bases fit TRBD2. Germline CDR1 and CDR2: SGHDN and FVKESK. V lost 5 bases to trimming and J lost 2 bases; unmatched junction nucleotides: 11. The CDR3 runs to 19 residues. Written as DNA, the CDR3 is TGTGCCAGCAGCTCTGGGACTAGCGGGAGAGGGGTACCCTACAATGAGCAGTTCTTC. Protein product: CASSSGTSGRGVPYNEQFF.

The rearrangement uses TRBV27 and TRBJ1-2, with a tentative D call TRBD1 (5 bases). Germline CDR1 MNHEY, CDR2 SMNVEV (reference sequence). The CDR3 has 13 amino acids. Trimming took 5 bases from V and 0 from J, leaving 7 bases between them. The CDR3 DNA sequence: TGTGCCAGCAGTCAGACAGCTAACTATGGCTACACCTTC. It is translated as CASSQTANYGYTF.

The V call is TRBV5-4, the J call TRBJ2-4; TRBD1 matches 8 bases. The CDR3 has 16 amino acids. The trim removed 4 bases at V and 0 bases at J, leaving 6 bases unmatched. CDR1 and CDR2 (germline): SGHNT, YYREEE (reference sequence). The CDR3, as DNA: TGTGCCAGCAGCCCCCGGACAGGGAAAGCCAAAAACATTCAGTACTTC. Translating it yields CASSPRTGKAKNIQYF. Variable domain in full (rest from reference TRBV5-4 and TRBJ2-4): ETGVTQSPTHLIKTRGQQVTLRCSSQSGHNTVSWYQQALGQGPQFIFQYYREEENGRGNFPPRFSGLQFPNYSSELNVNALELDDSALYLCASSPRTGKAKNIQYFGAGTRLSVL.

This clonotype has at least ten counts. The CDR3 protein is CATSDSWEPSYNEQFF. The CDR3 DNA sequence: TGTGCCACCAGTGATTCTTGGGAGCCCTCCTACAATGAGCAGTTCTTC. This rearrangement joins TRBV24-1 to TRBJ2-1, with D possibly matching TRBD2 (5 bases). Per germline, CDR1 KGHDR and CDR2 SFDVKD. The germline V and J ends were trimmed by 2 bases and 0 bases, with 10 bases remaining between them. This CDR3 is 16 amino acids long.

Many counts were recorded for this clonotype. The rearrangement uses TRBV25-1 and TRBJ2-3; D is possibly TRBD2 (5 bases). From germline, CDR1 is MGHDK and CDR2 SYGVNS. This CDR3 is built from 14 residues. Trimming removed 6 bases at V and 2 bases at J, with 12 bases between. This chain's CDR3 is CASSRGPSTDTQYF. The CDR3 DNA reads as TGTGCCAGCAGCCGCGGGCCCTCCACAGATACGCAGTATTTT. The full variable domain, its missing parts supplied by reference TRBV25-1 and TRBJ2-3, is EADIYQTPRYLVIGTGKKITLECSQTMGHDKMYWYQQDPGMELHLIHYSYGVNSTEKGDLSSESTVSRIRTEHFPLTLESARPSHTSQYLCASSRGPSTDTQYFGPGTRLTVL.

The chain couples TRBV28 to TRBJ1-5; 10 bases map to TRBD1. The germline V gene encodes CDR1 MDHEN and CDR2 SYDVKM. This CDR3 has 15 residues. J was trimmed by 9 bases and V by 3 bases; bases with no gene match: 8. CDR3 DNA sequence: TGTGCCAGCAGTTTCGGGACAGGGGCCATCACGCCCCAGCATTTT. This encodes CASSFGTGAITPQHF.

This clonotype was counted ten times or more. The rearrangement joins TRBV7-2 to TRBJ2-5, with D perhaps TRBD1 (6 bases). Trimming shortened V by 6 bases and J by 5 bases, and 16 bases separated the two germline ends. The CDR3 extends over 14 amino acids. Germline V gives CDR1 SGHTA, CDR2 FQGNSA. The CDR3 coding sequence is TGTGCCAGCAGTCCTAGAGGGGGTTGGGAGACCCAGTACTTC. Its translation: CASSPRGGWETQYF.

This clonotype was counted at least ten times. The chain combines TRBV9 with TRBJ2-2; TRBD2 matches 8 bases. V lost 2 bases and J lost 5; bases outside the gene matches: 11. From germline, CDR1 is SGDLS and CDR2 YYNGEE. This CDR3 has 17 residues. The CDR3 reads CASSVSSREGLTGELFF. The CDR3 region has the DNA TGTGCCAGCAGCGTGTCCTCTCGGGAGGGCCTAACCGGGGAGCTGTTTTTT.

In its sample, this clonotype was seen many times. The chain uses TRBV20-1 and TRBJ2-2; 8 bases fit TRBD1. Germline CDR1 is DFQATT and CDR2 is SNEGSKA (reference sequence). The junction had 10 bases not matched to a gene; V was cut back by 3 bases and J by 7 bases. The CDR3 totals 15 residues. In DNA, the CDR3 is TGCAGTGCTAGGGGAACAGGGGGGCCTGGCGGGGAGCTGTTTTTT. Amino acid sequence: CSARGTGGPGGELFF.

At least ten counts were recorded for this clonotype. The chain uses TRBV4-1 and TRBJ1-2; D unclear. Trimming took 0 bases from V and 0 from J, leaving 8 bases between them. CDR3 length equals 15 residues. CDR1 MGHRA and CDR2 YSYEKL come from the germline V gene. The chain's CDR3 is CASSQDGQANYGYTF. CDR3 DNA: TGCGCCAGCAGCCAAGATGGGCAGGCTAACTATGGCTACACCTTC.